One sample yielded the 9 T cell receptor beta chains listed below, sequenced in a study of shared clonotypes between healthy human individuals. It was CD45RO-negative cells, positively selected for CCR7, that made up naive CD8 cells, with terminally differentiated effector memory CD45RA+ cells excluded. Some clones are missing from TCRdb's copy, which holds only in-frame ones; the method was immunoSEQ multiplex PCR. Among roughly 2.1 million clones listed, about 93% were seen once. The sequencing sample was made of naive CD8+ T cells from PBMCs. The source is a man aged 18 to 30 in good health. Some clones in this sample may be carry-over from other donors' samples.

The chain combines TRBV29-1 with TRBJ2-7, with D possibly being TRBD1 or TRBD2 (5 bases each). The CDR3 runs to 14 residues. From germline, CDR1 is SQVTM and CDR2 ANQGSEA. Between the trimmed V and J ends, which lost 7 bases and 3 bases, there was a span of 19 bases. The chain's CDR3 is CSASRRGEDYEQYF. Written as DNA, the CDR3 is TGCAGCGCCTCTCGCCGGGGCGAGGACTACGAGCAGTACTTC.

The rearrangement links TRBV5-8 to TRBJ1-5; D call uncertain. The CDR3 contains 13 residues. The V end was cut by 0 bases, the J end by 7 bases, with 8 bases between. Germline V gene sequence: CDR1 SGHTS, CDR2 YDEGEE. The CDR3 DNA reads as TGTGCCAGCAGCTTGGGGACCGGACAGCCCCAGCATTTT. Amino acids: CASSLGTGQPQHF.

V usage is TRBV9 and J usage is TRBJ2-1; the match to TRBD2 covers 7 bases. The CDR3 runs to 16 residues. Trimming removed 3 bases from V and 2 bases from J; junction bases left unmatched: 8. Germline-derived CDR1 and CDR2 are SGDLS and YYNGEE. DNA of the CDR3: TGTGCCAGCAGCGAGGCCGCTAGCGGTCCCTACAATGAGCAGTTCTTC. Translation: CASSEAASGPYNEQFF.

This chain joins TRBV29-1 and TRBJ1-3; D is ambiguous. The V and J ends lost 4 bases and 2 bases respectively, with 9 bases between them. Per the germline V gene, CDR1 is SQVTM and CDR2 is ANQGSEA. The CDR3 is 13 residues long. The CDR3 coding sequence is TGCAGCGTTGTTTGGGGTCCTGGAAACACCATATATTTT. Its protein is CSVVWGPGNTIYF.

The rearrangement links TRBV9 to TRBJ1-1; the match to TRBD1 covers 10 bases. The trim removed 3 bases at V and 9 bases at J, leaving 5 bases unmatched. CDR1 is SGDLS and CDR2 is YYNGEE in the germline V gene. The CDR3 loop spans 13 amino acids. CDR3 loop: CASSAGQGSQAFF. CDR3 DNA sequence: TGTGCCAGCAGCGCGGGACAGGGGAGCCAAGCTTTCTTT.

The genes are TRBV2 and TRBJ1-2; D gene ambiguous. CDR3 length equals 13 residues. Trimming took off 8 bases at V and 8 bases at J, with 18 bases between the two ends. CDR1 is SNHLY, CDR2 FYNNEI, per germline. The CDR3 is CASRRPEGLGYTF. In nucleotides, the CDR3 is TGTGCCAGCCGCCGCCCAGAGGGCCTAGGCTACACCTTC.

The CDR3 DNA is TGTGCCAGCAGCCCGGACGTCTACTCTAACACCGGGGAGCTGTTTTTT. Its translation: CASSPDVYSNTGELFF. The rearrangement joins TRBV5-4 to TRBJ2-2; D is unclear. The CDR3 contains 16 residues. Per germline, CDR1 SGHNT and CDR2 YYREEE (reference sequence). Trimming removed 4 bases at V and 2 bases at J, with 15 bases between.

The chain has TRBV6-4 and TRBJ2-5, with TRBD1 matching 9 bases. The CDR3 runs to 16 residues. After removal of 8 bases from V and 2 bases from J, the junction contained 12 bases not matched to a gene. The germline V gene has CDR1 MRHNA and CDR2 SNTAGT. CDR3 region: CASADGQGFGQETQYF. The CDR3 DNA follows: TGTGCCAGCGCAGATGGACAGGGGTTCGGACAAGAGACCCAGTACTTC.

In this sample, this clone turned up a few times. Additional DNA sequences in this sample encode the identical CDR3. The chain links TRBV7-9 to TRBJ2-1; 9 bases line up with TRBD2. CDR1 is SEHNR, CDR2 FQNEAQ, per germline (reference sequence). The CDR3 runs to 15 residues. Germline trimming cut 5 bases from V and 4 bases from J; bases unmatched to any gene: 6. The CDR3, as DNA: TGTGCCAGCAGCGGTAGCGGGAGCGGATACAATGAGCAGTTCTTC. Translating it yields CASSGSGSGYNEQFF.